The rows below give T cell receptor beta chains drawn from one sample of a study of sequential checkpoint blockade in melanoma. Sequencing used immunoSEQ multiplex PCR; TCRdb keeps in-frame clones, though not all of them. The sample lists just over 7,000 clones; around 20% were seen once. The sample here was tumor tissue (inferred from file names), taken from a patient given nivolumab and ipilimumab in sequence. The receptors come from a human donor with melanoma. Both conserved end residues are part of each CDR3. D genes are given only for firm matches. The size entry is marked missing in some rows and otherwise reads once, few, many or a size class.

.,TRBV4-1,16,TRBJ2-3,TRBD2,TGCGCCAGCAGTCCAGTACTAGCGGGAGAGACAGATACGCAGTATTTT,CASSPVLAGETDTQYF
.,TRBV29-1,16,TRBJ2-1,.,TGCAGCGTTGGGGACTTGGCCCTTTATTCCTACAATGAGCAGTTCTTC,CSVGDLALYSYNEQFF
few,TRBV4-1,17,TRBJ2-2,.,TGCGCCAGCAGCCAAGATGGGCCGGGTCAGGGCACCGGGGAGCTGTTTTTT,CASSQDGPGQGTGELFF
few,TRBV6-8,15,TRBJ2-7,TRBD1,TGTGCCAGCAGTGGAGAGGGACAGGGCCAATACGAGCAGTACTTC,CASSGEGQGQYEQYF
.,TRBV19,16,TRBJ1-6,.,TGTGCCAGTAGTATCCGACAGAGCTCCTATAATTCACCCCTCCACTTT,CASSIRQSSYNSPLHF
once,TRBV18,14,TRBJ1-4,TRBD1,TGTGCCAGCTCAACGACAGGGTCTAATGAAAAACTGTTTTTT,CASSTTGSNEKLFF
.,TRBV5-1,15,TRBJ2-2,TRBD2,TGCGCCAGCAGCACGGGACTAGTGGAAACCGGGGAGCTGTTTTTT,CASSTGLVETGELFF
medium-sized,TRBV6-8,15,TRBJ2-4,TRBD2,TGTGCCAGCAGTTACTCGGCGAGCGGGGAGGACATTCAGTACTTC,CASSYSASGEDIQYF
few,TRBV9,14,TRBJ1-6,TRBD1,TGTGCCAGCAGCTCAGGGACAGGGCGGCCACCCCTCCACTTT,CASSSGTGRPPLHF
few,TRBV11-3,18,TRBJ2-1,TRBD2,TGTGCCAGCAGCTTACACGGGGCACGACTAGCGGTTAGCAATGAGCAGTTCTTC,CASSLHGARLAVSNEQFF
few,TRBV6-8,15,TRBJ2-7,TRBD2,TGTGCCAGCAGTTCAGGCGGCGGGAGGTCCTACGAGCAGTACTTC,CASSSGGGRSYEQYF
.,TRBV7-5,15,TRBJ2-3,.,TGTGCCAGCAGCTTAGGAGACAGGGGCGGAGATACGCAGTATTTT,CASSLGDRGGDTQYF
many,TRBV6-8,15,TRBJ2-2,.,TGTGCCAGCAAAGCCTCCACTGGGGGTGGCGGGGAGCTGTTTTTT,CASKASTGGGGELFF
medium-sized,TRBV11-3,14,TRBJ1-6,.,TGTGCCAGCAGCTTTGGGACCCACGATTCACCCCTCCACTTT,CASSFGTHDSPLHF
many,TRBV6-1,15,TRBJ2-5,.,TGTGCCAGCAGTGAAGGTTGGGGTATCCAAGAGACCCAGTACTTC,CASSEGWGIQETQYF
.,TRBV18,15,TRBJ2-3,TRBD1,TGTGCCAGCTCACCCCCGCTGACAGGGCAAGATACGCAGTATTTT,CASSPPLTGQDTQYF
few,TRBV9,12,TRBJ2-7,.,TGTGCCACCGGGGCAAGGGGAGAAGAGCAGTACTTC,CATGARGEEQYF